This TCR beta chain appears in the sequencing data of a study of identical twins. V lost 5 bases to trimming and J lost 4 bases; unmatched junction nucleotides: 10. The germline V gene encodes CDR1 SGHTA and CDR2 FQGTGA. The CDR3 totals 16 residues. In TCRdb, the 5' RACE reads were re-called with MiXCR into one record per CDR3 protein. The sample lists about 220,000 distinct CDR3 sequences, 7.5% seen once, with under 7% in the top ten. The data also belong to a second study, concerning yellow fever vaccine responses in identical twins. From that second work: The T cell response to vaccination in identical twins was reportedly partly convergent and partly personalized.

The source material was CD8+ T cells sorted from blood. This rearrangement joins TRBV7-3 to TRBJ2-1, with TRBD1 identical over 8 bases. This sequence originates from a woman under 30 in good health. CDR3 sequence reads: CASSNMTGDGYNEQFF. Here the CDR3 DNA reads TGTGCCAGCAGCAACATGACAGGGGATGGTTACAATGAGCAGTTCTTC.